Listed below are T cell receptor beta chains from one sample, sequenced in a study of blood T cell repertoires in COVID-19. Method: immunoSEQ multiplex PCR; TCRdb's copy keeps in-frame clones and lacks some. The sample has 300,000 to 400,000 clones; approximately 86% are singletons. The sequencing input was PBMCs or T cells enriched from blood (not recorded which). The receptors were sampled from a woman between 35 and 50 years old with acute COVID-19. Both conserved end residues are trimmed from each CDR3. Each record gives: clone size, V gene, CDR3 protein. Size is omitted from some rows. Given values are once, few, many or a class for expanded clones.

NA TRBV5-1 ASSLGGQQETQY
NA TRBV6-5 ASIRREKGDTQY
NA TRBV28 ASSLIESGHAYEQY
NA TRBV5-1 ASRQDRDEQY
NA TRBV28 ASRGGTSGSYYEQY
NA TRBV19 ASSIDIRGLNTEAF
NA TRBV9 ASSVGQKHYNEQF
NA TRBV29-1 SVDRPAAKTQY
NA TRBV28 ASRGQVANTGELF
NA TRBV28 ASSLVLVRAGYGYT
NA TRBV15 ATSGLLAFPGELF
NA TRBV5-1 ASSYGLAGSPSYNEQF
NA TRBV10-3 AISEYVVSGPAGAF
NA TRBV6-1 ASSENGYNSPLH
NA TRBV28 ASARTGVPYEQY
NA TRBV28 ASSITGTGSSREQY
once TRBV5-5 ASSFSGRETQY
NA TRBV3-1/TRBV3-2 ASSQEPNRGYGYT
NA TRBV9 ASSVDGTGYGEQY
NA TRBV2 ASSEGLGNNQPQH
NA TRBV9 ASTPGGGKADTQY
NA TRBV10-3 AIRGLAGRELF
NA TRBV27 ASRPGQGLSGYT
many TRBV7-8 ASARDSNIEQY
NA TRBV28 ASNGQLEAF
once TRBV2 ASRQNTEAF
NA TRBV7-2 ASSLDQGRTYEQY
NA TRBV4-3 ASSQGTHRGTDTQY
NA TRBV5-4 ASSSKQDTDTQY
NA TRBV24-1 ATSDAGSSGSWTDTQY
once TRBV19 ASSKGQGPKYTEAF
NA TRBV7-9 ASSFLGGLEKLF
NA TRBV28 ASVGGTSGIGEQF
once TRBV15 ATSRVKEKLF
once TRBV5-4 ASSLDSSTGGSPLH
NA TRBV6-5 ASSYSLTSSGNTIY
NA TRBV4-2 ASSQGLRDGGSTEAF
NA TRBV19 ASSPQQSPLH
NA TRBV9 ASSSQGRMGYEQY
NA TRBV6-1 ASSERAGRLEPQH
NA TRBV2 ASTPGGNQPQH
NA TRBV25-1 ASSDWDSSSYEQY
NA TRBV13 ASTKTLDRVNYGYT
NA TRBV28 ASSLGGGHTEAF
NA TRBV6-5 ASSQASGNTIY